A selection of T cell receptor beta chains follows, all from one sample in a study of T-cell memory formation after mild COVID-19. A single record per CDR3 protein comes from TCRdb applying MiXCR to the 5' RACE reads. Among 150,000 to 200,000 distinct CDR3 sequences, less than 20% were seen once, and the ten largest hold roughly 3.9%. Sample: PBMCs or a T cell subset sorted from them (not recorded which). These receptors all come from a young man who had mild COVID-19 (a few samples of this study predate the infection). Cell type and time point are not known. Each CDR3 is given without its conserved first and last residue. Each record gives: V gene, CDR3 protein.

V: TRBV7-9; CDR3: ASSLGMQGNQPQH
V: TRBV4-1; CDR3: ASVDTTTNEKLF
V: TRBV20-1; CDR3: SANPGQGARYEQY
V: TRBV9; CDR3: ASSAGLARGGTDTQY
V: TRBV6-6; CDR3: ASSYSLVNEKLF
V: TRBV5-1; CDR3: ASSLDAGGYNEQF
V: TRBV5-1; CDR3: ASSGSPGYGYT
V: TRBV24-1; CDR3: ATSDTQGAEGQNIQY
V: TRBV6-2/TRBV6-3; CDR3: ASSRNRGYNYGYT
V: TRBV11-2; CDR3: ASSTPVRAVYNEQF
V: TRBV14; CDR3: ASSHPFGGQF
V: TRBV6-5; CDR3: ASSYGNGQPQH
V: TRBV7-8; CDR3: ASRRPSGRADTQY
V: TRBV5-1; CDR3: ASSALVSDEQF
V: TRBV4-3; CDR3: ASSQERTFHEQY
V: TRBV6-5; CDR3: ASSYTAGTGGSPLH
V: TRBV4-2; CDR3: ASSQELLRTGYGYT
V: TRBV12-3/TRBV12-4; CDR3: ASSFQLAGYEQY